A selection of T cell receptor beta chains follows, all from one sample in a study of PD-L1 blockade in urothelial cancer. The protocol was immunoSEQ multiplex PCR, while the TCRdb copy is restricted to in-frame clones and leaves out a portion. Of 75,000 to 90,000 clones in the sample, about 81% were seen once. The material sequenced was PBMCs, taken around atezolizumab (anti-PD-L1) treatment. The receptor set was obtained from a man aged 70-80 years with urothelial cancer. CDR3s include the opening cysteine and the closing phenylalanine or tryptophan. D genes are given only for firm matches. Clone size is shown for a subset of rows, as once, few, many or a class of expanded clone.

size: once
V: TRBV6-6
J: TRBJ2-5
D: TRBD2
DNA: TGTGCCAGCAGTTACTCGGGTAGCGGGAGTGGAGAGACCCAGTACTTC
CDR3: CASSYSGSGSGETQYF

size: NA
V: TRBV6-5
J: TRBJ2-7
D: TRBD1
DNA: TGTGCCACCTCGACAGGGGGCGAGCAGTACTTC
CDR3: CATSTGGEQYF

size: NA
V: TRBV14
J: TRBJ2-3
D: TRBD1
DNA: TGTGCCAGCAGCCAAAGGGACAGGGGACGCGCTGTCACAGATACGCAGTATTTT
CDR3: CASSQRDRGRAVTDTQYF

size: NA
V: TRBV5-1
J: TRBJ2-5
D: NA
DNA: TGCGCCAGCAGCTTGGGCTCCGGCGGCCCGGAGACCCAGTACTTC
CDR3: CASSLGSGGPETQYF

size: NA
V: TRBV18
J: TRBJ2-3
D: NA
DNA: TGTGCCAGCTCACCCGGTGGCGGGATAGGGGATACGCAGTATTTT
CDR3: CASSPGGGIGDTQYF

size: NA
V: TRBV11-3
J: TRBJ2-1
D: NA
DNA: TGTGCCAGCAGCTTACAGTACAATGAGCAGTTCTTC
CDR3: CASSLQYNEQFF

size: NA
V: TRBV18
J: TRBJ2-3
D: TRBD2
DNA: TGTGCCAGCTCACCACGAGCGGGAGACGGCACAGATACGCAGTATTTT
CDR3: CASSPRAGDGTDTQYF

size: once
V: TRBV18
J: TRBJ2-5
D: TRBD2
DNA: TGTGCCAGCTCACCAAACAGGCGGGGGACCCGTAGGGAGACCCAGTACTTC
CDR3: CASSPNRRGTRRETQYF

size: NA
V: TRBV6-1
J: TRBJ1-1
D: NA
DNA: TGTGCCAGCAGAACGACAGGGAACACTGAAGCTTTCTTT
CDR3: CASRTTGNTEAFF

size: NA
V: TRBV2
J: TRBJ2-1
D: TRBD1
DNA: TGTGCCAGTAACCGGGACAGGGCCGATGAGCAGTTCTTC
CDR3: CASNRDRADEQFF

size: NA
V: TRBV2
J: TRBJ2-7
D: NA
DNA: TGTGCCAGCAGGCCGAGCCCCGGTACTTACGAGCAGTACTTC
CDR3: CASRPSPGTYEQYF

size: NA
V: TRBV5-1
J: TRBJ2-6
D: TRBD1
DNA: TGCGCCAGCAGCGGCGGGACAGGGGCCGGGGCCAACGTCCTGACTTTC
CDR3: CASSGGTGAGANVLTF

size: NA
V: TRBV7-8
J: TRBJ2-7
D: TRBD1
DNA: TGTGCCAGCAGCGGGCCGGGACAGGGCGAGCAGTACTTC
CDR3: CASSGPGQGEQYF

size: NA
V: TRBV2
J: TRBJ2-7
D: TRBD2
DNA: TGTGCCAGCAGACGCGGGACTAGCGGGGGTCACGAGCAGTACTTC
CDR3: CASRRGTSGGHEQYF

size: NA
V: TRBV2
J: TRBJ1-2
D: NA
DNA: TGTGCCAGCAGTTTGGGGGCGGGCCAATTAACCTTC
CDR3: CASSLGAGQLTF

size: NA
V: TRBV27
J: TRBJ2-2
D: NA
DNA: TGTGCCAGCAGTTCCCTCTCCCCCGGGGAGCTGTTTTTT
CDR3: CASSSLSPGELFF

size: NA
V: TRBV27
J: TRBJ1-1
D: NA
DNA: TGTGCCAGCAGTTGGGCGGGGGGGCTAGCAAACACTGAAGCTTTCTTT
CDR3: CASSWAGGLANTEAFF

size: NA
V: TRBV5-5
J: TRBJ1-1
D: NA
DNA: TGTGCCAGCAGCTTTCAACAGGGCGTAAACACTGAAGCTTTCTTT
CDR3: CASSFQQGVNTEAFF

size: NA
V: TRBV10-3
J: TRBJ1-3
D: NA
DNA: TGTGCCATCCGGCCCCTGGAGGGTTTAAACACCATATATTTT
CDR3: CAIRPLEGLNTIYF

size: NA
V: TRBV19
J: TRBJ2-5
D: NA
DNA: TGTGCCAGTAGTAGAGGACAGATTCAAGATAGGACCCAGTACTTC
CDR3: CASSRGQIQDRTQYF

size: NA
V: TRBV7-9
J: TRBJ2-2
D: NA
DNA: TGTGCCAGCAGCTTCGGGGGGCGGACCGGGGAGCTGTTTTTT
CDR3: CASSFGGRTGELFF

size: few
V: TRBV7-8
J: TRBJ2-3
D: NA
DNA: TGTGCCAGCAGCTCCGGAGGTTCAGATACGCAGTATTTT
CDR3: CASSSGGSDTQYF

size: NA
V: TRBV9
J: TRBJ2-2
D: NA
DNA: TGTGCCAGCAGCGACAGTCCCTCGGATAACACCGGGGAGCTGTTTTTT
CDR3: CASSDSPSDNTGELFF

size: NA
V: TRBV5-1
J: TRBJ2-7
D: NA
DNA: TGCGCCAGCAGCATCGACGGCGGGTACGAGCAGTACTTC
CDR3: CASSIDGGYEQYF

size: NA
V: TRBV30
J: TRBJ2-7
D: NA
DNA: TGTGCCTGGAGTGTACCGGGAGCCGATTACGAGCAGTACTTC
CDR3: CAWSVPGADYEQYF

size: NA
V: TRBV6-1
J: TRBJ1-1
D: TRBD1
DNA: TGTGCCAGCAAGACAGGGGTAAACACTGAAGCTTTCTTT
CDR3: CASKTGVNTEAFF

size: NA
V: TRBV28
J: TRBJ2-3
D: TRBD1
DNA: TGTGCCAGCAGTTTATCCCCGTGGACAGGGGTATCAGATACGCAGTATTTT
CDR3: CASSLSPWTGVSDTQYF

size: NA
V: TRBV7-3
J: TRBJ1-1
D: NA
DNA: TGTGCCAGCAGCTTTAGTGCCGAGGGGGAGGAAGCTTTCTTT
CDR3: CASSFSAEGEEAFF

size: once
V: TRBV7-8
J: TRBJ2-1
D: NA
DNA: TGTGCCAGCAGCTTACCGGACTTCGACAATGAGCAGTTCTTC
CDR3: CASSLPDFDNEQFF

size: NA
V: TRBV7-9
J: TRBJ1-1
D: NA
DNA: TGTGCCAGCGGCTTAGGAGGGCCCACTGAAGCTTTCTTT
CDR3: CASGLGGPTEAFF

size: NA
V: TRBV7-6
J: TRBJ1-3
D: TRBD1
DNA: TGTGCCAGCAGCTTAGGGGGGACAGGGGCCGGAAACACCATATATTTT
CDR3: CASSLGGTGAGNTIYF

size: once
V: TRBV19
J: TRBJ2-1
D: TRBD2
DNA: TGTGCCAGTAGCCGTGGACTAGTAGGAGTGGATGAGCAGTTCTTC
CDR3: CASSRGLVGVDEQFF

size: NA
V: TRBV2
J: TRBJ2-7
D: NA
DNA: TGTGCCAGCAGTGAAGGGATTGGAGGGAGCGAGCAGTACTTC
CDR3: CASSEGIGGSEQYF

size: few
V: TRBV19
J: TRBJ2-1
D: NA
DNA: TGTGCCAGTAGTCTTAGCGTGAGGTGGGATGAGCAGTTCTTC
CDR3: CASSLSVRWDEQFF

size: NA
V: TRBV2
J: TRBJ2-5
D: NA
DNA: TGTGCCAGCAACTTGGACACAAAAGAGACCCAGTACTTC
CDR3: CASNLDTKETQYF

size: NA
V: TRBV7-3
J: TRBJ2-1
D: NA
DNA: TGTGCCAGCAGCTCGACTAGTTACAATGAGCAGTTCTTC
CDR3: CASSSTSYNEQFF

size: NA
V: TRBV9
J: TRBJ1-3
D: NA
DNA: TGTGCCAGCAGCGTAGCTGAGGGAAAAAGAAACACCATATATTTT
CDR3: CASSVAEGKRNTIYF

size: NA
V: TRBV7-9
J: TRBJ2-3
D: TRBD2
DNA: TGTGCCAGCGTGTGGCTAGCGGGGGCCACAGATACGCAGTATTTT
CDR3: CASVWLAGATDTQYF

size: NA
V: TRBV29-1
J: TRBJ1-6
D: TRBD1
DNA: TGCAGCGTCTCGGACAGGGGAGGCTCACCCCTCCACTTT
CDR3: CSVSDRGGSPLHF

size: NA
V: TRBV11-3
J: TRBJ2-7
D: TRBD1
DNA: TGTGCCAGCTCACCCCGGGGACAGGGCTACGAGCAGTACTTC
CDR3: CASSPRGQGYEQYF